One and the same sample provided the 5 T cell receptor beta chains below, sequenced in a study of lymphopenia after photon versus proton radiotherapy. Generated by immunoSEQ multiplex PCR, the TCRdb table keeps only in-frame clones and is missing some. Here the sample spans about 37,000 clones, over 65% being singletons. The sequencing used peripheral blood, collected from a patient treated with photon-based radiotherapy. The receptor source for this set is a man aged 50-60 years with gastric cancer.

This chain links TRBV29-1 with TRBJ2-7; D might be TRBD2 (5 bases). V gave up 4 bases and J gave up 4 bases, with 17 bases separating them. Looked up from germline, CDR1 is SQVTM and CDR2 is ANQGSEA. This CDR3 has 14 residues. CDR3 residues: CSVAPGKGGYEQYF. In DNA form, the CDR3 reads TGCAGCGTTGCCCCGGGGAAAGGCGGATACGAGCAGTACTTC.

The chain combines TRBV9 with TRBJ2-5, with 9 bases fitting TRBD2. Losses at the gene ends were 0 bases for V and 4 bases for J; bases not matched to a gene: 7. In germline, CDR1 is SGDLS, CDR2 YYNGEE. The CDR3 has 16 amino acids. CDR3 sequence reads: CASSVAPQTSGETQYF. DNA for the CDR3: TGTGCCAGCAGCGTAGCCCCACAGACTAGCGGAGAGACCCAGTACTTC. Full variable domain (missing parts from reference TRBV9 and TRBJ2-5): DSGVTQTPKHLITATGQRVTLRCSPRSGDLSVYWYQQSLDQGLQFLIQYYNGEERAKGNILERFSAQQFPDLHSELNLSSLELGDSALYFCASSVAPQTSGETQYFGPGTRLLVL.

As DNA, the CDR3 is TGTGCCAGCAGCCGGACTAGCGGGAGGGACAATGAGCAGTTCTTC. Translation: CASSRTSGRDNEQFF. The rearrangement links TRBV6-1 to TRBJ2-1, with 15 positions matching TRBD2. Germline V gene lookup returns CDR1 MNHNS and CDR2 SASEGT. Trimming removed 6 bases from V and 5 bases from J; junction bases left unmatched: 2. The CDR3 has 15 amino acids.

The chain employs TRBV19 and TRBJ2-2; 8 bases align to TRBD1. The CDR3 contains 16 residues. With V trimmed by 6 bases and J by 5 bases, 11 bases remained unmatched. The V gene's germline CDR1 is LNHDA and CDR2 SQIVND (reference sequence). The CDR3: CASRATGGKGTGELFF. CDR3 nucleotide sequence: TGTGCCAGTAGAGCTACAGGGGGGAAGGGAACCGGGGAGCTGTTTTTT.

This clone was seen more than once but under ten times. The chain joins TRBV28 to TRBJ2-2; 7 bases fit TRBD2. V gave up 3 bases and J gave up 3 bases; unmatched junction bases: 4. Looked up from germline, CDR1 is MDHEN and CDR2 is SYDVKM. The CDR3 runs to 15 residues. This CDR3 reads CASSFAGRDTGELFF. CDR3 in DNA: TGTGCCAGCAGTTTCGCAGGGAGGGACACCGGGGAGCTGTTTTTT.